The 16 T cell receptor beta chains below were found in one sample sequenced in a study of siplizumab effects on memory and regulatory T cells. Assay used: immunoSEQ multiplex PCR; TCRdb lists only in-frame clones, some missing. In the table there are some 97,000 clones, approximately 91% of which are singletons. The specimen was CD4+ T cells sorted from blood. These receptors were taken from a human donor in good health. Some clones in this sample may be carry-over from other donors' samples.

The V call is TRBV7-9, the J call TRBJ2-7; 11 bases align to TRBD2. The V and J ends lost 1 base and 5 bases, in that order; junction bases with no gene match: 1. The germline V gene encodes CDR1 SEHNR and CDR2 FQNEAQ (reference sequence). The CDR3 has 14 residues. CDR3 region: CASSLVTSGDEQYF. DNA for the CDR3: TGTGCCAGCAGCTTAGTGACTAGCGGGGACGAGCAGTACTTC.

CDR3 nucleotides: TGTGCCAGCAGCTTGGGGATGACCTCCAATTCACCCCTCCACTTT. Encoded protein: CASSLGMTSNSPLHF. The chain joins TRBV5-6 to TRBJ1-6; the D is unclear. The CDR3 is 15 amino acids. Germline CDR1 and CDR2: SGHDT and YYEEEE. V lost 0 bases to trimming and J lost 7 bases, with 11 bases between them.

This chain joins TRBV29-1 and TRBJ2-5; 8 bases map to TRBD1. Losses at the gene ends were 4 bases for V and 1 base for J; bases not matched to a gene: 8. Per germline, CDR1 SQVTM and CDR2 ANQGSEA. This CDR3 has 15 amino acids. In DNA, the CDR3 is TGCAGCGTTGCGTACACACAGGGGGTCCAAGAGACCCAGTACTTC. Its translation is CSVAYTQGVQETQYF.

This chain joins TRBV4-1 and TRBJ2-2; D ambiguous. The V gene lost 0 bases and the J gene lost 7 bases, with 12 bases spanning the gap. The germline V gene has CDR1 MGHRA and CDR2 YSYEKL. There are 15 residues in the CDR3. CDR3 DNA sequence: TGCGCCAGCAGCCAAGATGTCTCGGGCGGCGGGGAGCTGTTTTTT. It is translated as CASSQDVSGGGELFF.

The chain carries TRBV5-5 and TRBJ1-5, with D perhaps TRBD1 (6 bases). The CDR3 loop spans 15 amino acids. Trimming removed 0 bases at V and 5 bases at J, with 12 bases between. From germline, CDR1 is SGHKS and CDR2 YYEKEE (reference sequence). As DNA, the CDR3 is TGTGCCAGCAGCTTGGGGGGGGCTGGGTATCAGCCCCAGCATTTT. The encoded protein is CASSLGGAGYQPQHF. Full variable domain (rest looked up from reference TRBV5-5 and TRBJ1-5): DAGVTQSPTHLIKTRGQQVTLRCSPISGHKSVSWYQQVLGQGPQFIFQYYEKEERGRGNFPDRFSARQFPNYSSELNVNALLLGDSALYLCASSLGGAGYQPQHFGDGTRLSIL.

V usage is TRBV28 and J usage is TRBJ2-7, with D perhaps assigned TRBD1 or TRBD2 (5 bases each). The V end was cut by 7 bases, the J end by 2 bases, with 18 bases between. This CDR3 comprises 15 residues. CDR1 and CDR2 (germline): MDHEN, SYDVKM. CDR3 in amino acids: CASTPNGAPPYEQYF. In DNA, the CDR3 is TGTGCCAGCACTCCCAACGGGGCCCCCCCCTACGAGCAGTACTTC.

V is TRBV30 and J is TRBJ2-7; TRBD1 matches at 8 bases. Trimming cost V 4 bases and J 5 bases; bases outside gene matches: 7. The CDR3 spans 13 residues. Per germline, CDR1 GTSNPN and CDR2 SVGIG (reference sequence). Here the CDR3 reads CAWTTDRVNEQYF. Here the CDR3 DNA reads TGTGCCTGGACTACGGACAGGGTCAACGAGCAGTACTTC. Filled out from reference TRBV30 and TRBJ2-7, the complete variable domain reads SQTIHQWPATLVQPVGSPLSLECTVEGTSNPNLYWYRQAAGRGLQLLFYSVGIGQISSEVPQNLSASRPQDRQFILSSKKLLLSDSGFYLCAWTTDRVNEQYFGPGTRLTVT.

The chain carries TRBV7-3 and TRBJ2-1, with D maybe TRBD1 (6 bases). CDR1 and CDR2 (germline): SGHTA, FQGTGA. The CDR3 length is 16 residues. V was shortened by 4 bases and J by 10 bases, with 23 bases between the two germline ends. This CDR3 is CASSSPGTHPRAEQFF. The CDR3 region has the DNA TGTGCCAGCAGCTCCCCTGGGACACACCCGCGGGCGGAGCAGTTCTTC.

This CDR3 is CASRPTPGHTQKAYEQYF. CDR3 sequence (DNA): TGTGCCAGCAGACCGACTCCGGGACACACGCAAAAGGCCTACGAGCAGTACTTC. The chain couples TRBV14 to TRBJ2-7; D possibly corresponds to TRBD1 (6 bases). This CDR3 comprises 18 residues. Germline V gene sequence: CDR1 SGHDN, CDR2 FVKESK. V was cut by 6 bases and J by 2 bases, with 26 bases left in between.

This clone was seen only once. The V and J genes are TRBV15 and TRBJ2-7; the match to TRBD2 covers 8 bases. The ends lost 5 bases at V and 6 bases at J; junction bases unmatched: 18. The germline gives CDR1 LNHNV, CDR2 YYDKDF (reference sequence). This CDR3 is built from 17 residues. The CDR3: CATSLGRGRTSFPEQYF. The CDR3 bases are TGTGCCACCAGCCTCGGGCGAGGTCGGACTAGCTTTCCCGAGCAGTACTTC.

V is TRBV2 and J is TRBJ2-3; D remains unclear. CDR3 length equals 14 residues. V lost 6 bases, J lost 3 bases, and 13 bases lay in between. From germline, CDR1 is SNHLY and CDR2 FYNNEI. DNA of the CDR3: TGTGCCAGCAGAGTACCGGGCCGTACAGATACGCAGTATTTT. Residues: CASRVPGRTDTQYF.

This chain uses TRBV6-5 with TRBJ1-2; TRBD1 might be the D (5 bases). CDR1 MNHEY and CDR2 SVGAGI come from the germline V gene. This CDR3 has 14 amino acids. Trimming cost V 5 bases and J 4 bases, with 14 bases left between them. CDR3 in DNA: TGTGCCAGCAGTCCCGCAGCCCAGGGCTATGGCTACACCTTC. Amino acids: CASSPAAQGYGYTF.

The chain couples TRBV28 to TRBJ1-5; no firm D call. The CDR3 contains 14 residues. CDR1 and CDR2 from the germline V gene are MDHEN and SYDVKM. Trimming removed 6 bases from V and 1 base from J, with 10 bases in between. Here the CDR3 DNA reads TGTGCCAGCAGGGAGCCGAGAAGCAATCAGCCCCAGCATTTT. Amino acid sequence: CASREPRSNQPQHF.

CDR3 sequence (DNA): TGTGCCAGCAGTAAGACATCTAACTATGGCTACACCTTC. The encoded protein is CASSKTSNYGYTF. The V and J genes are TRBV6-5 and TRBJ1-2, with D unclear. V lost 5 bases and J lost 0, with 7 bases in between. This CDR3 spans 13 amino acids. CDR1 is MNHEY and CDR2 is SVGAGI in the germline V gene.

The V and J genes are TRBV10-1 and TRBJ2-2, with D maybe TRBD1 (5 bases). The germline CDR1 and CDR2 sequences are WNHNN and SYGVQD (reference sequence). Trimming left V 8 bases short and J 5 bases short, with 9 bases between. This CDR3 spans 12 amino acids. The CDR3 sequence is CASLGPTGELFF. The CDR3 bases are TGCGCCAGCTTGGGGCCTACCGGGGAGCTGTTTTTT.

This chain joins TRBV7-9 and TRBJ2-1; D is possibly TRBD2 (5 bases). Germline V CDR1 and CDR2: SEHNR, FQNEAQ (reference sequence). There are 14 residues in the CDR3. Trimming cost V 11 bases and J 1 base, with 15 bases left between them. This chain's CDR3 is CAGRPSWSYNEQFF. In nucleotides, the CDR3 is TGTGCCGGGAGACCCTCTTGGTCCTACAATGAGCAGTTCTTC.